The T cell receptor (beta chain) under discussion was sequenced for a study of human T cells and chemical hapten exposure. Study-wide results and caveats: Against controls, expanded TCRs gave rise to significantly more large CDR3 similarity clusters.

The time point here: patch test 2, 6 weeks after DPC sensitization. Treatment reported: therapeutic diphenylcyclopropenone sensitization with weekly scalp DPC. TCRdb re-derived calls from the RACE reads in MiXCR, one entry per CDR3 protein. The sample holds fewer than 90,000 distinct CDR3 sequences, about 6.6% seen once. This clonotype was observed many times. Its antigen is not known. This TCR derives from a woman aged 25 to 39 with alopecia areata. Some clones in this sample may be carry-over from other donors' samples. Sequenced material: whole blood, taken in connection with sensitization to the hapten diphenylcyclopropenone (DPC).

CDR3 DNA sequence: TGCAGTGCTCAGACAGGGGGTTCGTACGAGCAGTACTTC. This codes for CSAQTGGSYEQYF. This sequence joins TRBV20-1 and TRBJ2-7; 9 nucleotides match TRBD1. The V segment lost 5 bases and the J segment 4 bases; nucleotides outside the gene matches: 6. Germline-derived CDR1 and CDR2 are DFQATT and SNEGSKA (reference sequence). The CDR3 extends over 13 amino acids.